This T cell receptor (beta chain) is drawn from a study of blood T cell repertoires in COVID-19. Study summary: Material from acute and convalescent COVID-19 was sourced from the United States, Italy and Spain. PBMCs, B-cell-depleted T cells, or T cells were the source of the cDNA or gDNA that made up the material.

Original handling: Reference gene primer amplification gave estimated nucleated cell counts. Profiled with immunoSEQ multiplex PCR; TCRdb holds only in-frame clones, not every one. V, J and clone size derive from that table, while D and trimming were established from the DNA sequence. The sample carries roughly 160,000 clones, about 74% recorded once. This CDR3 region has 16 residues. V gave up 1 base and J gave up 7 bases; unmatched junction bases: 9. Looked up from germline, CDR1 is GTSNPN and CDR2 is SVGIG (reference sequence). The rearrangement joins TRBV30 to TRBJ2-3, with 12 positions matching TRBD2. This TCR came from an elderly woman with acute or convalescent COVID-19. The sequenced material came from peripheral blood. CDR3: CAWSGGASGRGNTQYF. Here the CDR3 DNA reads TGTGCCTGGAGTGGGGGTGCTAGCGGGAGGGGGAATACGCAGTATTTT.